The 26 T cell receptor beta chains given below trace back to one sample, sequenced in a study of blood T cells in healthy people across ages (dated by TCRdb to the mid-2010s). Receptor amplification or capture employed 5' RACE. The run used an Illumina HiSeq 2500. A second roughly 6 to 12 cycle PCR used a sample-barcoded 5' primer and a J-beta primer mix. TCRdb's own reprocessing of the public reads used fastp at Q25 and MiXCR and kept productive beta chains. Entries that share a CDR3 protein sequence are merged under the most common genes and DNA. This sample is represented by roughly 1,700,000 distinct CDR3 sequences; about 30% of them were singletons. The ten most abundant clones make up around 7.7% of the sample. Sequenced: blood. The receptors shown here come from a woman in her 30s in good health.

In the case of this clonotype: A much larger clone differs from this one at a single base, so this may be a read error. J is TRBJ2-5 and V is TRBV24-1; 12 bases match TRBD2. Looked up from germline, CDR1 is KGHDR and CDR2 is SFDVKD. J lost 5 bases, V lost 4 bases, and 10 bases had no gene match. The CDR3 runs to 17 residues. The CDR3 protein is CATSDLRTSGARETQYF. The CDR3 DNA is TGTGCCACCAGTGACTTGAGGACTAGCGGGGCAAGGGAGACCCAGTACTTC.

The V and J genes are TRBV29-1 and TRBJ1-4; TRBD1 is a possible D gene (6 bases). The V and J ends lost 5 bases and 6 bases respectively, with 13 bases between them. The germline V gene has CDR1 SQVTM and CDR2 ANQGSEA. This CDR3 contains 13 residues. CDR3 nucleotide sequence: TGCAGCGTTAATACAGGGTATGATGAAAAACTGTTTTTT. Amino acids: CSVNTGYDEKLFF. Full variable domain (rest looked up from reference TRBV29-1 and TRBJ1-4): SAVISQKPSRDICQRGTSLTIQCQVDSQVTMMFWYRQQPGQSLTLIATANQGSEATYESGFVIDKFPISRPNLTFSTLTVSNMSPEDSSIYLCSVNTGYDEKLFFGSGTQLSVL.

The chain joins TRBV7-6 to TRBJ2-1; either TRBD1 or TRBD2 may supply D (6 bases each). Germline V gene lookup returns CDR1 SGHVS and CDR2 FNYEAQ. The CDR3 contains 14 residues. The germline V and J ends were trimmed by 2 bases and 10 bases, with 15 bases remaining between them. CDR3 sequence reads: CASSLKLVGGEQFF. The CDR3 bases are TGTGCCAGCAGCTTAAAATTGGTCGGGGGCGAGCAGTTCTTC.

The chain carries TRBV7-2 and TRBJ2-3, with D perhaps assigned TRBD1 or TRBD2 (6 bases each). This CDR3 spans 14 amino acids. The germline V and J ends were trimmed by 6 bases and 6 bases, with 16 bases remaining between them. Germline V CDR1 and CDR2: SGHTA, FQGNSA. CDR3 sequence reads: CASRQGLHSDTQYF. CDR3 nucleotide sequence: TGTGCCAGCAGACAGGGACTCCACTCGGATACGCAGTATTTT.

The genes are TRBV3-1 and TRBJ1-6; a possible D gene is TRBD1 (5 bases). The V end was cut by 1 base, the J end by 10 bases, with 8 bases between. This CDR3 has 13 amino acids. Per germline, CDR1 LGHDT and CDR2 YNNKEL (reference sequence). The CDR3 DNA sequence: TGTGCCAGCAGCCAAGCAGACAGATCACCCCTCCACTTT. Residues: CASSQADRSPLHF.

A note on this clonotype: With a much larger clone just one base away, this may be a read error. The chain combines TRBV29-1 with TRBJ1-5; 7 nucleotides match TRBD1. Germline CDR1 and CDR2: SQVTM and ANQGSEA. There are 13 residues in the CDR3. J was trimmed by 9 bases and V by 6 bases; bases with no gene match: 11. The DNA for the CDR3 is TGCAGCGTAATGACAGGGCTGGAGCGGCCCCAGCATTTT. As protein: CSVMTGLERPQHF.

This clonotype was seen a handful of times. The genes are TRBV9 and TRBJ2-3; tentative D call: TRBD2 (6 bases). Germline-derived CDR1 and CDR2 are SGDLS and YYNGEE. V shed 0 bases and J shed 2 bases, with 13 bases lying between them. CDR3 length equals 16 residues. CDR3 DNA sequence: TGTGCCAGCAGCGTAGCTTCGGCTAGCGTCACAGATACGCAGTATTTT. Its translation: CASSVASASVTDTQYF.

V gene TRBV25-1 combines with J gene TRBJ1-1; D not resolved. Trimming took 2 bases from V and 6 from J, leaving 7 bases between them. Looked up from germline, CDR1 is MGHDK and CDR2 is SYGVNS. This CDR3 region has 12 residues. This CDR3 reads CASSEDESEAFF. CDR3 DNA: TGTGCCAGCAGTGAAGACGAGTCTGAAGCTTTCTTT. Drawing the rest from reference TRBV25-1 and TRBJ1-1, the complete variable domain is EADIYQTPRYLVIGTGKKITLECSQTMGHDKMYWYQQDPGMELHLIHYSYGVNSTEKGDLSSESTVSRIRTEHFPLTLESARPSHTSQYLCASSEDESEAFFGQGTRLTVV.

V gene TRBV15 combines with J gene TRBJ1-2, with a tentative D call TRBD1 (5 bases). The germline gives CDR1 LNHNV, CDR2 YYDKDF (reference sequence). V dropped 0 bases and J dropped 8 bases, with 22 bases sitting between them. This CDR3 is built from 17 residues. The CDR3 loop is CATSRDGRGHPLGGYTF. CDR3 in DNA: TGTGCCACCAGCAGAGATGGAAGGGGCCACCCACTGGGGGGCTACACCTTC.

This clonotype has only a few counts. V gene TRBV20-1 combines with J gene TRBJ2-3, with 8 bases identical to TRBD2. The germline V gene encodes CDR1 DFQATT and CDR2 SNEGSKA (reference sequence). The CDR3 loop spans 15 amino acids. Unmatched junction bases numbered 13, after V lost 5 bases and J lost 6 bases. CDR3 region: CSAGNQRGPRDTQYF. DNA for the CDR3: TGCAGTGCTGGTAACCAGCGGGGGCCCAGGGATACGCAGTATTTT.

Concerning this clonotype itself: This may be a read error, as it is one base from a much larger clone. This chain links TRBV29-1 with TRBJ2-5; 11 bases are a match to TRBD1. The germline gives CDR1 SQVTM, CDR2 ANQGSEA. J lost 11 bases, V lost 7 bases, and 9 bases had no gene match. This CDR3 spans 12 amino acids. CDR3 amino acids: CSAGTGGGEQYF. CDR3 in DNA: TGCAGCGCCGGGACAGGGGGGGGTGAGCAGTACTTC.

This clonotype was picked up a small number of times. J is TRBJ2-7 and V is TRBV5-1, with a tentative D call TRBD1 (6 bases). V was clipped by 4 bases and J by 2 bases, with 16 bases between them. This CDR3 has 15 residues. Germline loops: CDR1 SGHRS, CDR2 YFSETQ. The CDR3 bases are TGCGCCAGCAGCCCGACCACAGGGTACGCCTACGAGCAGTACTTC. Residues: CASSPTTGYAYEQYF.

The V gene is TRBV5-1, the J gene TRBJ2-5; 14 bases match TRBD2. This CDR3 has 18 amino acids. The V gene's germline CDR1 is SGHRS and CDR2 YFSETQ. The J segment lost 11 bases and the V segment lost 4 bases, leaving 19 bases of the junction unmatched. The CDR3 loop is CASSALTTSGGASNEQYF. CDR3 DNA sequence: TGCGCCAGCAGCGCTCTAACGACTAGCGGGGGGGCCAGTAATGAGCAGTACTTC.

The V and J genes are TRBV15 and TRBJ1-4, with D possibly TRBD1 on 6 matching bases. Trimming cost V 0 bases and J 4 bases, with 12 bases left between them. CDR1 is LNHNV and CDR2 is YYDKDF in the germline V gene (reference sequence). The CDR3 has 16 residues. CDR3 in DNA: TGTGCCACCAGCAGAGACACAGGGAACATTAATGAAAAACTGTTTTTT. Protein sequence: CATSRDTGNINEKLFF.

This clonotype was seen more than once but under ten times. The chain joins TRBV7-9 to TRBJ2-2; D remains unclear. Trimming left V 3 bases short and J 0 bases short, with 8 bases between. The CDR3 totals 15 residues. The germline CDR1 and CDR2 sequences are SEHNR and FQNEAQ (reference sequence). CDR3 sequence: CASSLATTNTGELFF. CDR3 DNA sequence: TGTGCCAGCAGCTTGGCCACCACGAACACCGGGGAGCTGTTTTTT.

The genes are TRBV28 and TRBJ2-1; D unclear. Germline CDR1 reads MDHEN; CDR2 reads SYDVKM. V shed 2 bases and J shed 8 bases, with 13 bases lying between them. CDR3 size: 14 residues. CDR3: CASSLTARVHEQFF. The CDR3 DNA follows: TGTGCCAGCAGTTTAACAGCAAGGGTCCATGAGCAGTTCTTC.

In this sample, this clonotype turned up many times. The chain has TRBV12-3 or TRBV12-4 and TRBJ2-7, with 8 positions matching TRBD1. Unmatched junction bases numbered 4, after V lost 6 bases and J lost 3 bases. This CDR3 spans 13 amino acids. The CDR3 nucleotides are TGTGCCAGCAGCCAGGGGGCGTACTACGAGCAGTACTTC. Its protein is CASSQGAYYEQYF.

The rearrangement links TRBV12-3 or TRBV12-4 to TRBJ1-5; tentatively, D is TRBD1 (6 bases). The CDR3 has 13 amino acids. The V end was cut by 6 bases, the J end by 6 bases, with 12 bases between. The CDR3 DNA follows: TGTGCCAGCAGCGGACAGATCAGTCAGCCCCAGCATTTT. Amino acid sequence: CASSGQISQPQHF.

This clonotype was seen a handful of times. This rearrangement joins TRBV7-2 to TRBJ1-2; 8 positions match TRBD1. Trimming removed 3 bases from V and 6 bases from J; junction bases left unmatched: 6. The CDR3 is 14 amino acids. Per germline, CDR1 SGHTA and CDR2 FQGNSA. The CDR3 reads CASSLGSRGHGYTF. Here the CDR3 DNA reads TGTGCCAGCAGCTTGGGTAGCAGGGGGCATGGCTACACCTTC.

This clonotype came up a few times. The chain links TRBV20-1 to TRBJ2-7; D not certain. The CDR3 covers 14 residues. V dropped 0 bases and J dropped 2 bases, with 11 bases sitting between them. Germline CDR1 DFQATT, CDR2 SNEGSKA (reference sequence). CDR3 amino acids: CSARDFAGTYEQYF. CDR3 bases: TGCAGTGCTAGAGATTTCGCAGGTACCTACGAGCAGTACTTC.

As concerns this clonotype: An end of the junction does not agree with germline; a read error may underlie this. The rearrangement uses TRBV12-3 or TRBV12-4 and TRBJ2-7, with 9 bases identical to TRBD2. The CDR3 extends over 14 amino acids. CDR3 residues: CASGFSGGTYEQYF. Written as DNA, the CDR3 is TGTGCCAGCGGTTTCAGCGGGGGGACCTACGAGCAGTACTTC.

The rearrangement uses TRBV20-1 and TRBJ1-1; D may be TRBD1 (6 bases). The CDR3 runs to 12 residues. CDR1 is DFQATT and CDR2 is SNEGSKA in the germline V gene (reference sequence). The ends were cut back, 4 bases at V and 8 bases at J, with 14 bases in the middle. The CDR3 here is CSATPGQREAFF. DNA of the CDR3: TGCAGTGCTACACCCGGACAGCGGGAAGCTTTCTTT.

This clonotype was counted only a few times. The V and J genes are TRBV2 and TRBJ2-7; 8 nucleotides align to TRBD2. The CDR3 contains 13 residues. CDR1 and CDR2 (germline): SNHLY, FYNNEI. The J segment lost 5 bases and the V segment lost 5 bases, leaving 5 bases of the junction unmatched. The CDR3 here is CASSTGLADEQYF. CDR3 coding DNA: TGTGCCAGCAGTACCGGACTAGCCGACGAGCAGTACTTC.

This clonotype was counted many times. The rearrangement uses TRBV5-1 and TRBJ2-5; TRBD2 might be the D (6 bases). CDR1 is SGHRS and CDR2 is YFSETQ in the germline V gene. The V and J ends lost 4 bases and 3 bases respectively, with 13 bases between them. The CDR3 totals 14 residues. This CDR3 reads CASSRTGGEETQYF. The CDR3 DNA reads TGCGCCAGCAGCCGGACTGGCGGGGAAGAGACCCAGTACTTC.

This clonotype appeared many times. CDR3 residues: CASKEGGKETQYF. The CDR3 bases are TGTGCCAGCAAAGAAGGAGGGAAAGAGACCCAGTACTTC. The gene calls are TRBV28 and TRBJ2-5; D is possibly TRBD2 (6 bases). There are 13 residues in the CDR3. Germline-derived CDR1 and CDR2 are MDHEN and SYDVKM. V lost 7 bases and J lost 3, with 12 bases in between.

This clonotype occurred many times. The chain carries TRBV29-1 and TRBJ2-1; a possible D gene is TRBD2 (7 bases). This CDR3 has 14 residues. Germline V gene lookup returns CDR1 SQVTM and CDR2 ANQGSEA. Deletions cut 4 bases from V and 9 bases from J, with 19 bases between. CDR3 nucleotide sequence: TGCAGCGTTGTTCCGGGGGGCAAGGAGTTTGAGCAGTTCTTC. It specifies CSVVPGGKEFEQFF.